A single sample gave rise to the 31 T cell receptor beta chains below, sequenced in a study of beta chain features in type 1 diabetes. The study reverse transcribed the entire isolated RNA, so it sequenced expressed TCRB transcripts. The table came from immunoSEQ multiplex PCR; TCRdb's copy has only in-frame clones and leaves some out. The sample consists of around 150,000 clones, about 8.1% of them appearing once. Sequencing was carried out using central memory CD4+ T cells from blood. The source is a man between 18 and 29 years old in good health.

This clone was counted a few times. The rearrangement joins TRBV5-5 to TRBJ1-1, with 7 bases matching TRBD1. J was trimmed by 8 bases and V by 4 bases; bases with no gene match: 14. Germline loops: CDR1 SGHKS, CDR2 YYEKEE (reference sequence). The CDR3 runs 15 residues. The CDR3 protein is CASSRKGQPDLEAFF. The CDR3, as DNA: TGTGCCAGCAGCCGCAAGGGACAGCCCGATTTGGAAGCTTTCTTT.

This clone was found a few times. The chain is built from TRBV7-8 and TRBJ1-2, with 9 bases aligning to TRBD1. The CDR3 loop spans 15 amino acids. The germline V gene encodes CDR1 SGHVS and CDR2 FQNEAQ. After removal of 5 bases from V and 5 bases from J, the junction contained 9 bases not matched to a gene. The chain's CDR3 is CASSRTGGSRYGYTF. In DNA, the CDR3 is TGTGCCAGCAGCCGTACAGGGGGCAGTAGGTATGGCTACACCTTC. The full variable domain, with the rest looked up from reference TRBV7-8 and TRBJ1-2, is GAGVSQSPRYKVAKRGQDVALRCDPISGHVSLFWYQQALGQGPEFLTYFQNEAQLDKSGLPSDRFFAERPEGSVSTLKIQRTQQEDSAVYLCASSRTGGSRYGYTFGSGTRLTVV.

In its sample, this clone was seen a few times. J is TRBJ2-3 and V is TRBV30; D is unclear. Per germline, CDR1 GTSNPN and CDR2 SVGIG (reference sequence). The ends were cut back, 4 bases at V and 0 bases at J, with 14 bases in the middle. The CDR3 has 15 residues. The CDR3 DNA reads as TGTGCCTGGACTTTCGAGTCGGTCAGCACAGATACGCAGTATTTT. It is translated as CAWTFESVSTDTQYF. The full variable domain, rest sourced from reference TRBV30 and TRBJ2-3, is SQTIHQWPATLVQPVGSPLSLECTVEGTSNPNLYWYRQAAGRGLQLLFYSVGIGQISSEVPQNLSASRPQDRQFILSSKKLLLSDSGFYLCAWTFESVSTDTQYFGPGTRLTVL.

This chain joins TRBV5-1 and TRBJ2-5; D remains ambiguous. CDR1 SGHRS and CDR2 YFSETQ come from the germline V gene. The V and J ends lost 6 bases and 2 bases respectively, with 11 bases between them. The CDR3 covers 13 residues. CDR3 sequence reads: CASKSVTQETQYF. CDR3 DNA: TGCGCCAGCAAGTCTGTGACTCAAGAGACCCAGTACTTC.

This chain joins TRBV6-1 and TRBJ1-1; D might be TRBD1 (5 bases). Germline-derived CDR1 and CDR2 are MNHNS and SASEGT. The CDR3 loop spans 13 amino acids. Trimming pared 5 bases from V and 3 bases from J, leaving 10 bases between. CDR3 DNA sequence: TGTGCCAGCAGTCAGGGACTGGACACTGAAGCTTTCTTT. Amino acid sequence: CASSQGLDTEAFF.

The chain recombines TRBV14 with TRBJ2-7; 8 nucleotides agree with TRBD2. V lost 4 bases and J lost 3; bases outside the gene matches: 5. The CDR3 has 14 residues. Germline loops: CDR1 SGHDN, CDR2 FVKESK. The DNA of the CDR3 is TGTGCCAGCAGCCCCGCGACTAGCGTCTACGAGCAGTACTTC. It codes for CASSPATSVYEQYF.

Points on this clone: Sequence at one end of the junction differs from germline and may be a read error. This chain joins TRBV4-3 and TRBJ1-2; 10 bases line up with TRBD1. From germline, CDR1 is LGHNA and CDR2 YSLEER. The CDR3 sequence is 14 residues long. The CDR3 here is CASSQEVGQGPFSF. The CDR3 nucleotides are TGCGCCAGCAGCCAAGAGGTGGGACAGGGGCCTTTTAGCTTC.

This clone was seen only a few times. Here the CDR3 reads CASRSQGNGPYEQYF. In nucleotides, the CDR3 is TGTGCCAGCAGGTCACAGGGGAACGGACCCTACGAGCAGTACTTC. The V gene is TRBV6-6, the J gene TRBJ2-7; the match to TRBD1 covers 7 bases. The V gene's germline CDR1 is MNHNY and CDR2 SVGAGI (reference sequence). The V and J ends lost 6 bases and 2 bases, in that order; junction bases with no gene match: 10. CDR3 length: 15 amino acids.

This clone was counted at least ten times. The chain carries TRBV10-3 and TRBJ2-1; 8 nucleotides align to TRBD1. This CDR3 has 12 amino acids. J lost 8 bases, V lost 7 bases, and 4 bases had no gene match. Germline V gene data show CDR1 as ENHRY and CDR2 as SYGVKD. This CDR3 reads CAITRGQDEQFF. In nucleotides, the CDR3 is TGTGCCATCACGAGGGGACAGGATGAGCAGTTCTTC.

This clone was detected only a few times. V is TRBV4-3 and J is TRBJ1-3; unclear D gene. This CDR3 is 15 amino acids long. V was pared by 0 bases and J by 7 bases, with 13 bases between. Germline assignment: CDR1 LGHNA and CDR2 YSLEER. The CDR3: CASSQDTRGTNTIYF. The DNA of the CDR3 is TGCGCCAGCAGCCAAGATACGCGGGGAACTAACACCATATATTTT.

The chain combines TRBV5-1 with TRBJ2-7; D might be TRBD1 (6 bases). Trimming pared 5 bases from V and 3 bases from J, leaving 18 bases between. The CDR3 covers 15 residues. CDR1 is SGHRS and CDR2 is YFSETQ in the germline V gene. The CDR3 DNA sequence: TGCGCCAGCAGAACCCAAACAGGGTTTCTCTACGAGCAGTACTTC. This translates into CASRTQTGFLYEQYF.

This clone was seen a handful of times. The chain combines TRBV7-8 with TRBJ2-7, with D tentatively TRBD1 (5 bases). V gave up 6 bases and J gave up 3 bases, with 18 bases separating them. This CDR3 comprises 15 residues. The germline V gene has CDR1 SGHVS and CDR2 FQNEAQ. CDR3 sequence (DNA): TGTGCCAGCAGACTTACCCCAGGGAAGCTCTACGAGCAGTACTTC. It codes for CASRLTPGKLYEQYF. Based on the CDR3 plus reference TRBV7-8 and TRBJ2-7, the full variable domain is GAGVSQSPRYKVAKRGQDVALRCDPISGHVSLFWYQQALGQGPEFLTYFQNEAQLDKSGLPSDRFFAERPEGSVSTLKIQRTQQEDSAVYLCASRLTPGKLYEQYFGPGTRLTVT.

This clone was picked up many times. The V and J genes are TRBV5-1 and TRBJ2-5; D ambiguous. The V end was cut by 0 bases, the J end by 5 bases, with 14 bases between. The CDR3 has 15 amino acids. The germline V gene has CDR1 SGHRS and CDR2 YFSETQ. The CDR3 sequence: CASSLASGQPETQYF. The CDR3 nucleotides are TGCGCCAGCAGCTTGGCATCGGGTCAGCCTGAGACCCAGTACTTC.

The chain is built from TRBV28 and TRBJ1-1; D possibly corresponds to TRBD1 (6 bases). CDR3 size: 14 residues. The V end was cut by 6 bases, the J end by 2 bases, with 13 bases between. The germline gives CDR1 MDHEN, CDR2 SYDVKM. The CDR3 here is CASRMLQGNTEAFF. CDR3 coding DNA: TGTGCCAGCAGGATGCTACAGGGTAACACTGAAGCTTTCTTT.

The chain links TRBV28 to TRBJ1-2; D might be TRBD1 (5 bases). This CDR3 contains 14 residues. V lost 7 bases, J lost 4 bases, and 16 bases lay in between. Per germline, CDR1 MDHEN and CDR2 SYDVKM. This CDR3 is CASTTGRQSYGYTF. CDR3 DNA sequence: TGTGCCAGCACCACCGGCAGACAGTCCTATGGCTACACCTTC.

In its sample, this clone was seen a few times. The gene calls are TRBV5-1 and TRBJ2-7; 7 nucleotides line up with TRBD1. Germline V lookup: CDR1 SGHRS, CDR2 YFSETQ. Trimming cost V 8 bases and J 5 bases; bases outside gene matches: 13. The CDR3 has 14 amino acids. In nucleotides, the CDR3 is TGCGCCAGTCGGCCCGGGACAGCCATAGACGAGCAGTACTTC. Protein sequence: CASRPGTAIDEQYF.

A few counts support this clone. The chain has TRBV14 and TRBJ2-3; D is perhaps TRBD1 (6 bases). The CDR3 contains 16 residues. V lost 1 base, J lost 3 bases, and 14 bases lay in between. The germline CDR1 and CDR2 sequences are SGHDN and FVKESK. Written as DNA, the CDR3 is TGTGCCAGCAGCCAAGGGCGTGAGGGGGTGACAGATACGCAGTATTTT. Its protein product is CASSQGREGVTDTQYF.

V is TRBV5-6 and J is TRBJ1-4, with D possibly matching TRBD1 (6 bases). Trimming shortened V by 4 bases and J by 8 bases, and 21 bases separated the two germline ends. This CDR3 has 16 residues. Germline loops: CDR1 SGHDT, CDR2 YYEEEE. CDR3 DNA: TGTGCCAGCAGCGAGACCCCGAGACAGGTCCGAGAAAAACTGTTTTTT. It specifies CASSETPRQVREKLFF.

This clone turned up a few times. This sequence joins TRBV15 and TRBJ1-2; D not certain. This CDR3 contains 17 residues. Trimming removed 0 bases at V and 6 bases at J, with 20 bases between. Germline values: CDR1 LNHNV, CDR2 YYDKDF (reference sequence). Here the CDR3 DNA reads TGTGCCACCAGCAGAGAAAGAGGGCTCCGGCAGTCAGATGGCTACACCTTC. Translation: CATSRERGLRQSDGYTF.

The gene calls are TRBV7-2 and TRBJ2-1, with D unresolved. Germline CDR1 and CDR2: SGHTA and FQGNSA. The CDR3 sequence is 14 residues long. Trimming removed 2 bases at V and 8 bases at J, with 13 bases between. CDR3 region: CASSLTSRNHEQFF. CDR3 in DNA: TGTGCCAGCAGCTTAACATCTCGTAACCATGAGCAGTTCTTC.

Only a few counts were recorded for this clone. The chain employs TRBV30 and TRBJ2-1; 8 nucleotides agree with TRBD2. Trimming at V came to 0 bases and at J to 7 bases, leaving 8 bases not matched to a gene. Germline V gives CDR1 GTSNPN, CDR2 SVGIG (reference sequence). The CDR3 has 15 residues. In DNA, the CDR3 is TGTGCCTGGAGTGTCGGGGGGGGGCTTTGGAATGAGCAGTTCTTC. Protein sequence: CAWSVGGGLWNEQFF.

The table lists this clone with many counts. The CDR3 is CSARQTDTQYF. As DNA, the CDR3 is TGCAGTGCCAGACAAACAGATACGCAGTATTTT. The chain recombines TRBV20-1 with TRBJ2-3; the D is unclear. The germline V and J ends were trimmed by 6 bases and 3 bases, with 7 bases remaining between them. The length of the CDR3 is 11 residues. Germline-derived CDR1 and CDR2 are DFQATT and SNEGSKA (reference sequence).

This clone was seen many times. The chain combines TRBV30 with TRBJ2-7; TRBD1 is a possible D gene (6 bases). Trimming took off 2 bases at V and 3 bases at J, with 23 bases between the two ends. CDR3 length equals 17 residues. Germline V gene data show CDR1 as GTSNPN and CDR2 as SVGIG (reference sequence). Here the CDR3 reads CAWSKGHDRSMHYEQYF. CDR3 nucleotides: TGTGCCTGGAGTAAGGGACATGACAGGTCAATGCACTACGAGCAGTACTTC.

CDR3 DNA: TGTGCCAGCAGCCCCCCCTCAATGACAGGGGCCCAGTACTTC. Encoded protein: CASSPPSMTGAQYF. This chain links TRBV7-3 with TRBJ2-5; 8 nucleotides align to TRBD1. This CDR3 has 14 amino acids. V gave up 5 bases and J gave up 9 bases; unmatched junction bases: 11. Germline CDR1 is SGHTA and CDR2 is FQGTGA.

CDR3 loop: CASSFHRGRFYEQYF. The CDR3 DNA sequence: TGTGCCAGCAGTTTCCACAGGGGGCGGTTCTACGAGCAGTACTTC. The chain carries TRBV28 and TRBJ2-7, with TRBD1 matching 9 bases. CDR1 MDHEN and CDR2 SYDVKM come from the germline V gene. CDR3 size: 15 residues. V shed 3 bases and J 3 bases; nucleotides not matched to a gene: 6. Supplemented by reference TRBV28 and TRBJ2-7, the full variable domain reads DVKVTQSSRYLVKRTGEKVFLECVQDMDHENMFWYRQDPGLGLRLIYFSYDVKMKEKGDIPEGYSVSREKKERFSLILESASTNQTSMYLCASSFHRGRFYEQYFGPGTRLTVT.

V gene TRBV9 combines with J gene TRBJ2-1; D ambiguous. The CDR3 extends over 14 amino acids. Germline assignment: CDR1 SGDLS and CDR2 YYNGEE. V was trimmed by 0 bases and J by 6 bases, leaving 10 bases between them. The CDR3 DNA reads as TGTGCCAGCAGCGTAGTGGTGGGCAGCAATGAGCAGTTCTTC. This translates into CASSVVVGSNEQFF.

This clone has only a few counts. V is TRBV18 and J is TRBJ1-5; D ambiguous. Germline V gene sequence: CDR1 KGHSH, CDR2 LQKENI. The CDR3 sequence is 14 residues long. With 5 bases removed from V and 3 bases from J, the gap between germline ends came to 11 bases. The CDR3 DNA reads as TGTGCCAGCTCATCGGGATCTAACAATCAGCCCCAGCATTTT. Amino acids: CASSSGSNNQPQHF.

This clone came up a few times. The chain carries TRBV23-1 and TRBJ1-5; D is perhaps TRBD1 (5 bases). TRBV23-1 is treated as an ORF (open reading frame) with a function not yet certain. The V end was cut by 2 bases, the J end by 0 bases, with 17 bases between. This CDR3 spans 18 amino acids. The CDR3 DNA sequence: TGCGCCAGCAGTCAAATCATAAGGGGCCTAAATAGCAATCAGCCCCAGCATTTT. It encodes CASSQIIRGLNSNQPQHF.

This clone was observed a few times. The chain recombines TRBV5-6 with TRBJ2-5; TRBD2 might be the D (6 bases). The V gene lost 6 bases and the J gene lost 0 bases, with 15 bases spanning the gap. This CDR3 has 15 amino acids. Germline V lookup: CDR1 SGHDT, CDR2 YYEEEE. The CDR3 coding sequence is TGTGCCAGCACCTTTGGAGGGCCCCACCAAGAGACCCAGTACTTC. It specifies CASTFGGPHQETQYF.

The CDR3 bases are TGTGCCAGCAGCTTAGTTATGTCAGGATCCTACGAGCAGTACTTC. Translation: CASSLVMSGSYEQYF. The chain couples TRBV7-8 to TRBJ2-7; D gene uncertain. This CDR3 has 15 residues. V was shortened by 1 base and J by 1 base, with 11 bases between the two germline ends. Germline CDR1 reads SGHVS; CDR2 reads FQNEAQ.

In its sample, this clone ranks as medium-sized. The CDR3 coding sequence is TGTGCCAGCAGGACGCGGGGGGCAGTCTATGGCTACACCTTC. It codes for CASRTRGAVYGYTF. The chain combines TRBV28 with TRBJ1-2, with TRBD1 as a possible D gene (6 bases). The CDR3 contains 14 residues. The ends were cut back, 6 bases at V and 4 bases at J, with 15 bases in the middle. Germline V CDR1 and CDR2: MDHEN, SYDVKM.